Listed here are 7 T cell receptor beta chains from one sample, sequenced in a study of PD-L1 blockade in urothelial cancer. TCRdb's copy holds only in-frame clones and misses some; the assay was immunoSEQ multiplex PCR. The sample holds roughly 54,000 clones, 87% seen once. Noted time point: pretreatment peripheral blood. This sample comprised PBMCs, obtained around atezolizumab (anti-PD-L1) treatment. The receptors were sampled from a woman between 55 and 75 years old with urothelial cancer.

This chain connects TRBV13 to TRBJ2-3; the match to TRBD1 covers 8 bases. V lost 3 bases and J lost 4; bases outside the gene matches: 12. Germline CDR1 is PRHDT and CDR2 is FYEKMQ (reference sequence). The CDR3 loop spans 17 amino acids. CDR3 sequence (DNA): TGTGCCAGCAGCTTTGGGACAGGCCGGGCGGTTGCAGATACGCAGTATTTT. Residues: CASSFGTGRAVADTQYF. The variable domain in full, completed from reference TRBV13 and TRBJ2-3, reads AAGVIQSPRHLIKEKRETATLKCYPIPRHDTVYWYQQGPGQDPQFLISFYEKMQSDKGSIPDRFSAQQFSDYHSELNMSSLELGDSALYFCASSFGTGRAVADTQYFGPGTRLTVL.

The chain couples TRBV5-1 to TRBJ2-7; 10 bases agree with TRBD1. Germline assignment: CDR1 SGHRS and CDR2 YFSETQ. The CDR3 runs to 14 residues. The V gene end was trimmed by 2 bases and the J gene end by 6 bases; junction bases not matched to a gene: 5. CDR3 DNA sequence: TGCGCCAGCAGCTTTGGACAGGGGGTGGGCGAGCAGTACTTC. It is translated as CASSFGQGVGEQYF.

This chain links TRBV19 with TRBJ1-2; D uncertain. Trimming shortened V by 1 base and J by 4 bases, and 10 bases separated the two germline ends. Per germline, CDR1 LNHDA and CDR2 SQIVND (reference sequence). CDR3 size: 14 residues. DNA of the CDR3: TGTGCCAGTAGTATAGTCGGCGGCCTCTATGGCTACACCTTC. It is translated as CASSIVGGLYGYTF. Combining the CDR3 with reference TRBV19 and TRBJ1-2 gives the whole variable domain DGGITQSPKYLFRKEGQNVTLSCEQNLNHDAMYWYRQDPGQGLRLIYYSQIVNDFQKGDIAEGYSVSREKKESFPLTVTSAQKNPTAFYLCASSIVGGLYGYTFGSGTRLTVV.

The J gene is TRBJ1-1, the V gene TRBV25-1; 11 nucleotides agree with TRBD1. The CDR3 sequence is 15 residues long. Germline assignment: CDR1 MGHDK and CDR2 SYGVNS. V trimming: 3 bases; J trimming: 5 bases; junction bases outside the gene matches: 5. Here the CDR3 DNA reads TGTGCCAGCAGTGACGAGGGACAGGGGGGAACTGAAGCTTTCTTT. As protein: CASSDEGQGGTEAFF.

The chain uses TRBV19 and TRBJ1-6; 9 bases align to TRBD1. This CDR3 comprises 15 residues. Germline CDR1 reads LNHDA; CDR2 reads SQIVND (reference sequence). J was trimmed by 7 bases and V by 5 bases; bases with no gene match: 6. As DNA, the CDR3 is TGTGCCAGTAGTCCTCGGACAGGGGTCAATTCACCCCTCCACTTT. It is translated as CASSPRTGVNSPLHF.

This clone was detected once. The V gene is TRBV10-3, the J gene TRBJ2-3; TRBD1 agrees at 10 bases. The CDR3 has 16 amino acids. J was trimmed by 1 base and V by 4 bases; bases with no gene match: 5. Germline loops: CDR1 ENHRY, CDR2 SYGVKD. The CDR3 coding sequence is TGTGCCATCAGTGGGTTCGGGACAGGGGGCACAGATACGCAGTATTTT. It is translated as CAISGFGTGGTDTQYF.

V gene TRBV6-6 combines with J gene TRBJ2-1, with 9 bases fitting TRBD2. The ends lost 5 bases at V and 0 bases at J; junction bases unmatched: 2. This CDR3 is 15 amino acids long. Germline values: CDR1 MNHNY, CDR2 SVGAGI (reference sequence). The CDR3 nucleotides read TGTGCCAGCAGTCTTAGCGGGAGCTCCTACAATGAGCAGTTCTTC. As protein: CASSLSGSSYNEQFF.